The T cell receptor beta chain under discussion was sequenced for a study of cytomegalovirus exposure and HLA in healthy donors. Overall study results and limits: The presence/absence work took it that sequencing depth was about the same across donors. Sequencing likely generated an artifact that appeared as a cluster of highly shared sequence variants.

The primer mix had 60 Vbeta and 13 Jbeta primers. The method was immunoSEQ multiplex PCR; TCRdb's version includes in-frame clones alone and lacks a portion of them. The table has 90,000 to 150,000 clones, over 80% seen once; the top ten hold 0.2% to 0.3%. Between the trimmed V and J ends, which lost 3 bases and 2 bases, there was a span of 11 bases. Germline V gives CDR1 SNHLY, CDR2 FYNNEI. The CDR3 is 14 residues long. In its sample, this clone was seen a few times. The antigen is not known. The TCR sequence derives from a man aged 50 to 59 in good health and CMV-seronegative. V and J are TRBV2 and TRBJ2-7, with a possible D match to TRBD1 (5 bases). Sequencing input: PBMCs. The CDR3 DNA reads as TGTGCCAGCAGTGAGTTGCAGGGTACCTACGAGCAGTACTTC. It codes for CASSELQGTYEQYF.